Below, 9 T cell receptor beta chains from the same sample are listed, as sequenced in a study of CD8+ T cells in alopecia areata. Reverse transcribed after extraction, RNA yielded cDNA as the sequencing template. Profiled with immunoSEQ multiplex PCR; TCRdb holds only in-frame clones, not every one. This sample carries about 300,000 clones, none of them present only once. It was with CD4, CD8alpha, NKG2D, NKG2ACE and other markers that pooled cutaneous lymph node cells were sorted. Sequences were obtained from CD4+ T cells sorted from a lymph node. The receptors stem from a C3H/HeJ mouse with alopecia areata. The MHC haplotype of this mouse line is H2-k.

This clone has only a few counts. Gene names are the mouse ones. The sequenced fragment ends 4 residues before the CDR3 boundary, so the rest is inferred from the germline J gene. The J gene is TRBJ1-1, the V gene TRBV1; tentative D call: TRBD1 (5 bases). Germline assignment: CDR1 NSQYPW and CDR2 LRSPGD (reference sequence). The CDR3 spans 12 residues. CDR3 bases read: TGCACCTGCAGTGCTTGGGGGGGA. The encoded protein is CTCSAWGG. The entire CDR3 protein reads CTCSAWGGEVFF.

A few counts support this clone. Gene names and germline refer to mouse. The read gets to within 3 residues of the CDR3 end, and the germline J gene fills in the rest. This same CDR3 is encoded by further DNA sequences in the sample. This chain joins TRBV19 and TRBJ1-6; D possibly corresponds to TRBD1 (6 bases). TRBJ1-6 belongs to the ORF category, with a function that is uncertain. V was shortened by 4 bases and J by 3 bases, with 8 bases between the two germline ends. The CDR3 is 14 residues long. The germline V gene has CDR1 FNHDT and CDR2 SITEND (reference sequence). This chain's CDR3 is CASSPDSYNSPLYF. The sequenced part of the CDR3 DNA is TGTGCCAGCAGTCCGGACAGCTATAATTCGCCC.

A word on this clone: Gene names follow the mouse nomenclature. The read falls 4 residues short of the CDR3 end, and the missing part is taken from the germline J gene. Distinct nucleotide sequences in the sample also encode this CDR3. The chain carries TRBV1 and TRBJ2-5; the D gene is possibly TRBD1 (6 bases). CDR1 and CDR2 (germline): NSQYPW, LRSPGD (reference sequence). V was cut by 0 bases and J by 2 bases, with 6 bases left in between. The CDR3 extends over 14 amino acids. The covered CDR3 bases are TGCACCTGCAGTGCAGAACAGGGCCAAGAC. Translated, it gives CTCSAEQGQD. From start to end, the CDR3 is CTCSAEQGQDTQYF. Filled out from reference TRBV1 and TRBJ2-5, the complete variable domain reads VTLLEQNPRWRLVPRGQAVNLRCILKNSQYPWMSWYQQDLQKQLQWLFTLRSPGDKEVKSLPGADYLATRVTDTELRLQVANMSQGRTLYCTCSAEQGQDTQYFGPGTRLLVL.

This clone turned up a few times. Mouse gene names and germline throughout. Coverage ceases 4 residues before the CDR3 finishes, and the germline J gene fills in the end. The same CDR3 arises from other DNA sequences in this sample as well. J is TRBJ2-3 and V is TRBV13-1, with TRBD2 identical over 10 bases. Looked up from germline, CDR1 is NSHNY and CDR2 is SYGAGN. V shed 2 bases and J 4 bases; nucleotides not matched to a gene: 1. The CDR3 covers 14 residues. Incomplete CDR3 DNA: TGTGCCAGCAGTGAGACTGGGGGGACAGAA. It specifies CASSETGGTE. The CDR3 in full is CASSETGGTETLYF.

A word on this clone: Gene names denote mouse genes. The read terminates 4 residues ahead of where the CDR3 ends, so the germline J gene completes it. The V and J genes are TRBV5 and TRBJ2-1; D is possibly TRBD2 (7 bases). The CDR3 is made up of 16 amino acids. The germline V and J ends were trimmed by 0 bases and 1 base, with 10 bases remaining between them. Germline V gene data show CDR1 as LGHNA and CDR2 as YNLKQL (reference sequence). The CDR3 sequence is CASSQEGGVNYAEQFF. CDR3 DNA (partial): TGTGCCAGCAGCCAAGAAGGGGGGGTGAACTATGCT.

This clone has more than one count but fewer than ten. These gene names are mouse names. From the germline J gene comes the end of the CDR3, since the read stops 4 residues before it. The chain joins TRBV13-1 to TRBJ2-5; 7 bases fit TRBD2. In germline, CDR1 is NSHNY, CDR2 SYGAGN. This CDR3 region has 14 residues. The DNA read from the CDR3 is TGTGCCAGCAGTGAGGGGGGGGAGGAAGAC. Translation gives CASSEGGEED. The full-length CDR3 reads as CASSEGGEEDTQYF.

This clone was counted a few times. Gene names denote mouse genes. CDR3 DNA, as far as it was read: TGCACCTGCAGTCAAGACAGGTAT. This encodes CTCSQDRY. The CDR3 in its entirety is CTCSQDRYEQYF. The J gene is TRBJ2-7, the V gene TRBV1; D may be TRBD1 (6 bases). From the germline J gene comes the end of the CDR3, since the read stops 4 residues before it. The length of the CDR3 is 12 residues. Per the germline V gene, CDR1 is NSQYPW and CDR2 is LRSPGD (reference sequence).

In its sample, this clone was seen a few times. Germline and genes: mouse. Read coverage stops 3 residues before the CDR3 terminus; the germline J gene supplies the remainder. Other DNA sequences in this specimen translate into the identical CDR3. The chain combines TRBV5 with TRBJ1-6, with TRBD1 matching 11 bases. TRBJ1-6 is an open reading frame, and its role is uncertain. Unmatched junction bases numbered 0, after V lost 4 bases and J lost 7 bases. This CDR3 is 14 amino acids long. Per the germline V gene, CDR1 is LGHNA and CDR2 is YNLKQL (reference sequence). This CDR3 is CASSRDRGNSPLYF. CDR3 bases read: TGTGCCAGCAGCCGGGACAGGGGGAATTCGCCC.

This clone was observed a handful of times. Gene names follow the mouse nomenclature. The missing CDR3 end, 4 residues past where the read stops, is filled in from the germline J gene. The sample contains more than one DNA sequence encoding this CDR3. The chain links TRBV31 to TRBJ2-3; 10 bases are shared with TRBD2. The CDR3 spans 15 residues. V trimming: 3 bases; J trimming: 0 bases; junction bases outside the gene matches: 3. Looked up from germline, CDR1 is GKSSPN and CDR2 is SITVG. This CDR3 reads CAWSPGGASAETLYF. The DNA read from the CDR3 is TGTGCCTGGAGCCCTGGGGGGGCTAGTGCAGAA. The whole variable domain, remainder taken from reference TRBV31 and TRBJ2-3, is AQTIHQWPVAEIKAVGSPLSLGCTIKGKSSPNLYWYWQATGGTLQQLFYSITVGQVESVVQLNLSASRPKDDQFILSTEKLLLSHSGFYLCAWSPGGASAETLYFGSGTRLTVL.